This T cell receptor beta chain was identified in a study of yellow fever vaccine responses in identical twins. Study outcomes and limitations: Reportedly, the response of twins' T cells to the vaccine seemed partly convergent, partly personalized.

Germline values: CDR1 SGHRS, CDR2 YFSETQ. Trimming removed 0 bases at V and 6 bases at J, with 16 bases between. CDR3 length: 16 amino acids. Worth noting for this clonotype: The antigen is not known.

From the RT-PCR reads, TCRdb called clonotypes with MiXCR, one entry per CDR3 protein. In the table there are about 4,200 distinct CDR3 sequences, over 75% of which are singletons. The chain has TRBV5-1 and TRBJ2-1; possibly TRBD1 for D (8 bases). The material was T cells from blood (PBMCs), unsorted or a sorted subset (not recorded which), obtained before or after yellow fever vaccination (not recorded which). This sequence originates from a woman aged 18 to 35 who received the yellow fever vaccine. CDR3 in amino acids: CASSLEDRGGVNEQFF. CDR3 DNA: TGCGCCAGCAGCTTGGAAGACAGGGGAGGGGTCAATGAGCAGTTCTTC.